This T cell receptor beta chain was sequenced in a study of shared clonotypes between healthy human individuals. Study-level information: Per donor, CD8 memory used one plate, CD8 naive used two, CD4 memory used three and CD4 naive used three.

Notes on this clone: Its target is unknown.

V was pared by 7 bases and J by 5 bases, with 8 bases between. The CDR3 is 11 amino acids. Germline V gene lookup returns CDR1 LNHDA and CDR2 SQIVND (reference sequence). On sorted subsets, replicate PCRs used about 200 ng DNA, or some 27,000 T cell genomes. Assay: immunoSEQ multiplex PCR; the TCRdb copy retains only in-frame clones and omits some. The data show 1,400,000 or so clones, 98% to 99% seen once. Study-wide findings and caveats: Relative to their counterparts shared across all four donors, non-shared clonotypes exhibited diminished generation probabilities. For naive CD4 cells, around 5.1% of clonotypes were shared across a handful of donors.

This chain joins TRBV19 and TRBJ1-1; D gene uncertain. The specimen sequenced was naive CD4+ T cells sorted from blood. Subset meaning: CD45RA+ positively selected. The origin of this receptor is a man aged 25-45 years in good health. The CDR3 DNA sequence: TGTGCCAGTAAAACCCTAACTGAAGCTTTCTTT. Its translation is CASKTLTEAFF.